This TCR beta chain was documented in a study of metastatic and nonmetastatic thyroid tumors. TCRdb redid the clone calls on the PCR reads using MiXCR. The sample lists approximately 20,000 clones; 32% were seen once. Germline V gene lookup returns CDR1 WNHNN and CDR2 SYGVQD (reference sequence). V was cut by 0 bases and J by 0 bases, with 3 bases left in between. The CDR3 contains 15 residues. Before thyroid surgery, none of the patients had received any treatment. The clonotype originates from a female donor with papillary thyroid cancer or a benign thyroid nodule (not recorded which). Some clones in this sample may be carry-over from other donors' samples. The sample consisted of adjacent normal tissue. The chain combines TRBV10-1 with TRBJ2-6; no clear D gene. CDR3 in amino acids: CASSESNSGANVLTF. The CDR3 DNA reads as TGCGCCAGCAGTGAGTCGAACTCTGGGGCCAACGTCCTGACTTTC.